One TCR beta chain is described in this entry. Per the germline V gene, CDR1 is SGHTS and CDR2 is YDEGEE. The CDR3 contains 13 residues. The trim removed 2 bases at V and 4 bases at J, leaving 1 base unmatched. This specimen comes from a study of T cell responses to AZD1222 COVID-19 vaccine. Libraries were prepared by immunoSEQ multiplex PCR; TCRdb keeps only in-frame clonotypes and omits some of them. The sample has 130,000 to 150,000 clones; under 95% are singletons. The sample in question was peripheral blood, obtained on day 0 of AZD1222 vaccination. The clonotype comes from an adult in good health. V usage is TRBV5-8 and J usage is TRBJ1-1; 8 bases are shared with TRBD1. The CDR3 DNA is TGTGCCAGCAGCTTACAGGGGGGCACTGAAGCTTTCTTT. Translated: CASSLQGGTEAFF.